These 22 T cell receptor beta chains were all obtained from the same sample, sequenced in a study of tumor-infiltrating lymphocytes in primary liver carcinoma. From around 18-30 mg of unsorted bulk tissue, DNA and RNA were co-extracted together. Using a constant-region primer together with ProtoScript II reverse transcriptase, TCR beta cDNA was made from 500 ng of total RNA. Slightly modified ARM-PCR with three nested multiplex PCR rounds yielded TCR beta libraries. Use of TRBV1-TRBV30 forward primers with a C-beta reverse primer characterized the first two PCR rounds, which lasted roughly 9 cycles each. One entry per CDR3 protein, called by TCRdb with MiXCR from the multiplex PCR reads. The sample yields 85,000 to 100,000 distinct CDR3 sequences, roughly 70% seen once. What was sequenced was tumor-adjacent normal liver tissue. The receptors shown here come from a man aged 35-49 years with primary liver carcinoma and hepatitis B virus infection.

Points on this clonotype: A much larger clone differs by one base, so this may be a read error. The CDR3 region is CVSSETGFANTGELFF. The CDR3 DNA sequence: TGTGTCAGCAGTGAAACGGGGTTCGCGAACACCGGGGAGCTGTTTTTT. The chain is built from TRBV6-1 and TRBJ2-2; the D gene is possibly TRBD2 (5 bases). Germline CDR1 MNHNS, CDR2 SASEGT. The CDR3 is 16 amino acids.

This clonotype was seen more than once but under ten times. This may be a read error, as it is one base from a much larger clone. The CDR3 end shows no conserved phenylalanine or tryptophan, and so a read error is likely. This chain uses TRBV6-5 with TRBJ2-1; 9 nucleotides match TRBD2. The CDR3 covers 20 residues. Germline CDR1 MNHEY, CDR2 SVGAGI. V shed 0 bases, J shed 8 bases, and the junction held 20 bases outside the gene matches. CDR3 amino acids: CASSYSIVRLAGRRYDEQFS. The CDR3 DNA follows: TGTGCCAGCAGTTACTCGATAGTACGCCTAGCGGGACGAAGGTATGATGAGCAGTTCTCC.

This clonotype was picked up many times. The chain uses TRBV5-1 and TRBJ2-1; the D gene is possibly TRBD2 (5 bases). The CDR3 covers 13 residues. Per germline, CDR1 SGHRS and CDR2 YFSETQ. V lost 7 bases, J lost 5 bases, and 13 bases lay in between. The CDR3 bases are TGCGCCAGCGGGGAGATCCCAGACAATGAGCAGTTCTTC. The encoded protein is CASGEIPDNEQFF.

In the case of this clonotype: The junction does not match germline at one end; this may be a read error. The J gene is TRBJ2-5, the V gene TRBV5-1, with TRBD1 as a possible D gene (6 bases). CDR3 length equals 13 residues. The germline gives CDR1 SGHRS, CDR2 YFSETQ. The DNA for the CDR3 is TGCGACAGCAGTTTACAGGGAGAAGAGACCCAGTACTTC. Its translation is CDSSLQGEETQYF.

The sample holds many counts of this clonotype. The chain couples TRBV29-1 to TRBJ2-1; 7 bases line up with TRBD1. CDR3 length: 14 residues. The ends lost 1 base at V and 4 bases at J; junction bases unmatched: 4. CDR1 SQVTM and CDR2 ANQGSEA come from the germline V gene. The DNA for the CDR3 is TGCAGCGTTGAAGGGGGACAGCTATACAATGAGCAGTTCTTC. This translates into CSVEGGQLYNEQFF.

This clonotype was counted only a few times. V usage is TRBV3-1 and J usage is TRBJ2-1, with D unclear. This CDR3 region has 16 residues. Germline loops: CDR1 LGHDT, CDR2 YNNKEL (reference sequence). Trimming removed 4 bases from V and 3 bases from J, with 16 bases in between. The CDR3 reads CASSPPMDPDYNEQFF. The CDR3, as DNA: TGTGCCAGCAGCCCTCCCATGGACCCAGACTACAATGAGCAGTTCTTC.

The CDR3: CANSGARGSYNEQFF. For the CDR3, the DNA is TGTGCCAATTCTGGAGCTAGGGGTTCCTACAATGAGCAGTTCTTC. The rearrangement uses TRBV6-1 and TRBJ2-1; D perhaps matches TRBD1 (5 bases). Trimming removed 10 bases from V and 1 base from J, with 17 bases in between. Germline values: CDR1 MNHNS, CDR2 SASEGT. This CDR3 contains 15 residues.

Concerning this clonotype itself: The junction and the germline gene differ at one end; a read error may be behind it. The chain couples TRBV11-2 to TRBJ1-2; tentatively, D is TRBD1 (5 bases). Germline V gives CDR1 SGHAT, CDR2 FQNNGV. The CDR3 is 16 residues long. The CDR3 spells CASNLDLTGGAHGYTF. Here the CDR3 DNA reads TGTGCCAGCAACTTAGATCTAACAGGAGGAGCCCATGGCTACACCTTC.

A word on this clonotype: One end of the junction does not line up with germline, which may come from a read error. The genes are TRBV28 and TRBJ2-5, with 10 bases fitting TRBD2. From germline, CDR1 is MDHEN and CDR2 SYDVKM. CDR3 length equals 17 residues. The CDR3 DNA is TGTGCCAGCGGTTTAGATCCTAGCGGGGGCCTACAAGAGACCCAGTACTTC. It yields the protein CASGLDPSGGLQETQYF.

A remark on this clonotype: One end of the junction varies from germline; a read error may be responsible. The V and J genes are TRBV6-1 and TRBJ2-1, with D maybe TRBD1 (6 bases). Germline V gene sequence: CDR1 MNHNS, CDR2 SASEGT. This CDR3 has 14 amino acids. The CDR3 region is CATARDTAYNEQFF. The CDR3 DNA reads TGTGCCACGGCCCGGGACACCGCTTACAATGAGCAATTCTTC.

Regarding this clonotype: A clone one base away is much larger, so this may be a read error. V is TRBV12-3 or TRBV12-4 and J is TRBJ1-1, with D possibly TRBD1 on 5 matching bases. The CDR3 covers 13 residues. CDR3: CPSRAGGKTEAFF. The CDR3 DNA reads TGTCCCAGCAGGGCGGGGGGGAAAACTGAAGCTTTCTTT.

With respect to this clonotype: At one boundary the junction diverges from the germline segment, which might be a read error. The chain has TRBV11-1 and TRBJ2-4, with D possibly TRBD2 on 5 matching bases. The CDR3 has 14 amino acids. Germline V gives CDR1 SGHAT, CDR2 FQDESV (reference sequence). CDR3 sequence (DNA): TGTGCCAGCAGCCACACCCTAGCCAGAAACATTCAGTACTTC. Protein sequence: CASSHTLARNIQYF.

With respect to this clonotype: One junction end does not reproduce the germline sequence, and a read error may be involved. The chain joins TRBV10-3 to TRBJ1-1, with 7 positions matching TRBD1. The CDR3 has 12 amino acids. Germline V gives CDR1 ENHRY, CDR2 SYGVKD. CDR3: CAISDFGQEVFF. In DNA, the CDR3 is TGTGCCATCAGTGACTTCGGACAGGAAGTTTTCTTT.

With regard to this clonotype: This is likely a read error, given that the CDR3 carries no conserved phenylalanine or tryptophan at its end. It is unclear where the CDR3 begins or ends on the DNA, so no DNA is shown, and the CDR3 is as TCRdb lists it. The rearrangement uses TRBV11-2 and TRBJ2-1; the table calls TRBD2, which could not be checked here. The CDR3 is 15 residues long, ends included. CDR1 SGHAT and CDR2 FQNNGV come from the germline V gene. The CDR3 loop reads CASSSRTSVYNEHFY.

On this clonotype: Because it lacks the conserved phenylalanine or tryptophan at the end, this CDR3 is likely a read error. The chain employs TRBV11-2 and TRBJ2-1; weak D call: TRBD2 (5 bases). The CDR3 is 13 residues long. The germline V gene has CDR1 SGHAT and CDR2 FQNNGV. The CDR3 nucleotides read TGTGCCGGCAGCTTAGTGGTGGGAGCTGAGCAGTTCTTA. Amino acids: CAGSLVVGAEQFL.

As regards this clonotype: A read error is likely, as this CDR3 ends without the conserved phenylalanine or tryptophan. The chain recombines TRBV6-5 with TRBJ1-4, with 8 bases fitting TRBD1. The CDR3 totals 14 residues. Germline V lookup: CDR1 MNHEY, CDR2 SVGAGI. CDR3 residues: CVSRSPTGDEKLFS. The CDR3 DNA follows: TGTGTCAGCAGGTCACCGACAGGGGATGAAAAACTGTTTTCT.

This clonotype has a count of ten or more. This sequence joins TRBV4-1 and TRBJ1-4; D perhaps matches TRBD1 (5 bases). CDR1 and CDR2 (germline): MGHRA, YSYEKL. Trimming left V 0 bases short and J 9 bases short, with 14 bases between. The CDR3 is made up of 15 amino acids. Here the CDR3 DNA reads TGCGCCAGCAGCCAAGATTCAGGGAGGGCGAAAAAACTGTTTTTT. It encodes CASSQDSGRAKKLFF.

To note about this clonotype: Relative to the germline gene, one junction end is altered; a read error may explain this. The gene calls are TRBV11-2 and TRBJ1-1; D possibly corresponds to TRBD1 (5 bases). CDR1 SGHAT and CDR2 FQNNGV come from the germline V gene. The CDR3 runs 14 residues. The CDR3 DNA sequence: TGTGCCAGAAGCTTAGAATGGGGGAACACTGAAGCTTTTTTT. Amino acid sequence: CARSLEWGNTEAFF. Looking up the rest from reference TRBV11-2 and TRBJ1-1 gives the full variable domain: EAGVAQSPRYKIIEKRQSVAFWCNPISGHATLYWYQQILGQGPKLLIQFQNNGVVDDSQLPKDRFSAERLKGVDSTLKIQPAKLEDSAVYLCARSLEWGNTEAFFGQGTRLTVV.

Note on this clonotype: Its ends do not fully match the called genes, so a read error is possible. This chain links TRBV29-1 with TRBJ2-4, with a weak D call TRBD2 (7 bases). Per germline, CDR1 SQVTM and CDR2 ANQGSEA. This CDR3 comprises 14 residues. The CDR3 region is CSAVRGGPRNIQYF. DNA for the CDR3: TGCAGCGCTGTCAGGGGAGGGCCTAGAAACATTCAGTATTTC.

The CDR3 sequence: CSGEGRDWYNEQFF. Written as DNA, the CDR3 is TGCAGTGGGGAGGGGCGGGATTGGTACAATGAGCAGTTCTTC. The rearrangement uses TRBV20-1 and TRBJ2-1, with 7 bases matching TRBD2. The CDR3 spans 14 residues. The V gene's germline CDR1 is DFQATT and CDR2 SNEGSKA (reference sequence). The V and J ends lost 7 bases and 4 bases, in that order; junction bases with no gene match: 10.

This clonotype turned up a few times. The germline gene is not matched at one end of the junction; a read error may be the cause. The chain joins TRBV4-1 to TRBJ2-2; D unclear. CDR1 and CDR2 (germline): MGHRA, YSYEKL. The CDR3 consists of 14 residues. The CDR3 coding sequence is TGCGCCAGTAGCCAAGGAGCCTGGATCGGGGAGCTGTTTTTT. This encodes CASSQGAWIGELFF.

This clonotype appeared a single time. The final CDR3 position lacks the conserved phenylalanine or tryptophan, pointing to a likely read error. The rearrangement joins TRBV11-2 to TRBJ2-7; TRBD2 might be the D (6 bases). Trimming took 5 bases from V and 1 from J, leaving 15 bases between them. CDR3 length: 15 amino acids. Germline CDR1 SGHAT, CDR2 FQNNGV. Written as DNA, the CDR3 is TGTGCCAGCAGCCTCGGCGGGACTCTGTCCTACGAGCAGTACCTC. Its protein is CASSLGGTLSYEQYL.